Listed here is a single TCR beta chain. This clonotype was picked up many times. Its binding antigen is unknown. Base quality data are lacking; no much larger clone is found one base away. This specimen comes from a study of T cells in Graves' hyperthyroidism and ophthalmopathy (dated by TCRdb to about 2019). Some background on the complete study: Peripheral blood samples were taken at the time of initial diagnosis, prior to any treatment. TCR V-J signatures able to tell the groups apart were searched for in a discovery cohort of 100 patients, of whom 43 had Graves' ophthalmopathy and more than 55 had stable Graves' hyperthyroidism. Prospective prediction of ophthalmopathy was tested in an independent validation cohort consisting of some 18 hyperthyroidism patients and some 17 patients who later progressed to ophthalmopathy. For training and testing, the 100 or so patients in the discovery cohort were randomly divided in a 7:3 ratio. In addition, the study compared T-cell repertoires in thyroid tissue and in blood from a handful of Graves' hyperthyroidism patients. After sampling, hyperthyroidism patients received methimazole starting at 30 mg daily, and ophthalmopathy patients received high-dose intravenous methylprednisolone. The paper describes TCR Vbeta CDR3 sequencing of 135 peripheral blood samples, made up of under 50 ophthalmopathy patients, 70 to 75 hyperthyroidism patients and 17 progressor patients.

Overall study outcomes, separate from this receptor: Sample size was not statistically predetermined, and investigators were not blinded to group allocation. Most expanded thyroid clonotypes (frequency above 0.001) were also found in blood, which suggests that blood repertoires may mirror thyroid immune responses. In validation, the model predicted progression to ophthalmopathy with approximately 71% sensitivity and roughly 75% specificity, a median of 6.5 months before onset. A model built on a 13 V-J signature distinguished ophthalmopathy from stable hyperthyroidism, reaching roughly 88% sensitivity and around 81% specificity in cross-validation and 80%/75% in testing.

The TCR beta CDR3 regions were amplified from the RNA transcripts. A first-round RT-PCR of the TCR CDR3 used the HTBI primer set with the Qiagen OneStep RT-PCR kit. The libraries were constructed in a second round of multiplex PCR and then size-selected and purified. The libraries were sequenced on an Illumina HiSeq2000 using paired-end 100 bp reads. On the study's bioinformatics: SOAPnuke was used to process the raw data, throwing out any read that contained adapters or uncalled bases, had a mean Phred below 15, or lacked an exact constant-primer or identifier match. High-quality paired reads were merged using COPE v1.2.5, and each unique nucleotide sequence was defined as a clonotype. Clonotypes were aligned to IMGT TRBV, TRBD and TRBJ reference segments using MiTCR v1.1. The analysis included only V-J combinations with a frequency above 0.0001, which together covered roughly 99% of the repertoires. The TCS score was defined as the ratio of F50 (clonal expansion) to E x V (chaos), calculated using BLOSUM62-based TCRdist between CDR3 peptides within each V-J. Welch's t-statistics and random forest reduced around 520 V-J features to roughly 13, which were used in a naive Bayes classifier (R e1071). Starting from the raw public reads, TCRdb applied fastp trimming at Q25, assembled clones with MiXCR and retained in-frame beta chains. Every distinct CDR3 protein forms one entry, paired with its most common genes and DNA. It is TCRdb's table, rather than the study itself, that gives the V and J calls and clone size. In all, the sample holds a few hundred thousand distinct CDR3 sequences, and about a sixth of those were seen once. The ten largest account for 15% to 19% of the sample.

From the germline V gene, CDR1 is SNHLY and CDR2 is FYNNEI. V is reduced by 3 bases and J by 2 bases, leaving a spacing of 8 bases between them. Its CDR3 holds 13 amino acids, cysteine through phenylalanine. The DNA shown is the 39-base CDR3, in frame from base 1. Ophthalmopathy patients had moderately to severely active disease, Clinical Activity Score of at least 3, NOSPECS grade of at least 4, and duration under 3 months. Patients with uncontrolled infections, other autoimmune diseases, pregnancy or lactation were excluded. Diagnoses relied on clinical symptoms, serum thyroxine and TRAb, thyroid ultrasound and orbital computed tomography. PBMCs were separated from approximately 10 ml of fresh peripheral blood using Ficoll-Paque density gradient centrifugation. Total RNA was extracted using Trizol reagent, and RNA quality was assessed on an Agilent 2100 Bioanalyzer.

Specimen: blood. This clonotype was sampled from a woman in her thirties or forties with Graves' ophthalmopathy. The chain uses TRBV2 and TRBJ2-7; the D gene is perhaps TRBD2, on 6 matching bases. The CDR3 region reads CASSDGGAYEQYF. DNA sequence: TGTGCCAGCAGTGACGGAGGGGCCTACGAGCAGTACTTC.